This TCR beta chain was sequenced in a study of blood T cell repertoires in COVID-19. In the source study's methods: Researchers report that nucleated cell counts were estimated from reference gene primer amplification. Assay: immunoSEQ multiplex PCR; the TCRdb copy retains only in-frame clones and omits some. V and J calls plus clone size are reproduced from that table; the DNA served to infer D and trimming. This sample has approximately 300,000 clones, with less than 85% found just once. V shed 3 bases and J 0 bases; nucleotides not matched to a gene: 3. The length of the CDR3 is 15 residues. Germline V gene lookup returns CDR1 SQVTM and CDR2 ANQGSEA.

The TCR originated in a young woman who had been exposed to COVID-19. V is TRBV29-1 and J is TRBJ2-3; TRBD2 matches 10 bases. Sequencing was performed on PBMCs or T cells enriched from blood (not recorded which). Here the CDR3 DNA reads TGCAGCGTTGATAGCGGGAGGACTAGCACAGATACGCAGTATTTT. This encodes CSVDSGRTSTDTQYF.